The 7 T cell receptor beta chains reported below all come from one sample, sequenced in a study of response to subunit inactivated influenza vaccine. TCRdb used MiXCR to reprocess the RT-PCR reads, holding one entry per CDR3 protein. The table lists hundreds of thousands of distinct CDR3 sequences, 9.5% to 12% of them singletons. Sequencing was performed on PBMCs from blood, taken about 6 weeks after vaccination. These receptors all stem from a man aged 50 or older who received an inactivated influenza vaccine.

The chain joins TRBV6-6 to TRBJ1-2; D call uncertain. The V gene lost 2 bases and the J gene lost 5 bases, with 9 bases spanning the gap. Germline CDR1 is MNHNY and CDR2 is SVGAGI (reference sequence). The CDR3 has 13 amino acids. The CDR3 DNA sequence: TGTGCCAGCAGTTACGATCCTGTTTATGGCTACACCTTC. The encoded protein is CASSYDPVYGYTF.

This clonotype was detected ten times or more. The V and J genes are TRBV7-2 and TRBJ1-1, with D perhaps matching TRBD1 (5 bases). Germline V gives CDR1 SGHTA, CDR2 FQGNSA. CDR3 length: 16 residues. V dropped 2 bases and J dropped 0 bases, with 13 bases sitting between them. CDR3 sequence (DNA): TGTGCCAGCAGCTTAAGGGGAGGAGGGCTGAACACTGAAGCTTTCTTT. Amino acid sequence: CASSLRGGGLNTEAFF.

The chain uses TRBV5-1 and TRBJ2-3, with D unresolved. CDR1 SGHRS and CDR2 YFSETQ come from the germline V gene. This CDR3 region has 13 residues. Trimming shortened V by 4 bases and J by 4 bases, and 10 bases separated the two germline ends. CDR3 sequence (DNA): TGCGCCAGCAGCCGACTCCCCCCAGATACGCAGTATTTT. This sequence encodes CASSRLPPDTQYF.

This clonotype was observed at least ten times. The V gene is TRBV4-3, the J gene TRBJ2-1; the match to TRBD2 covers 8 bases. Germline CDR1 LGHNA, CDR2 YSLEER. CDR3 length: 16 residues. The trim removed 3 bases at V and 4 bases at J, leaving 8 bases unmatched. The CDR3 DNA reads as TGCGCCAGCAGCCATAAAGCGGGAGCCATTTACAATGAGCAGTTCTTC. It translates to CASSHKAGAIYNEQFF.

The gene calls are TRBV14 and TRBJ1-1, with a weak D call TRBD1 (6 bases). Between the trimmed V and J ends, which lost 3 bases and 0 bases, there was a span of 11 bases. CDR1 is SGHDN, CDR2 FVKESK, per germline. The CDR3 spans 15 residues. The CDR3 DNA is TGTGCCAGCAGCCAGGAACAGGGAATGAACACTGAAGCTTTCTTT. This gives the protein CASSQEQGMNTEAFF.

This clonotype was detected a few times. V and J are TRBV27 and TRBJ2-7; 8 bases align to TRBD2. V was clipped by 4 bases and J by 2 bases; unmatched bases: 4. Looked up from germline, CDR1 is MNHEY and CDR2 is SMNVEV (reference sequence). This CDR3 region has 14 residues. CDR3 residues: CASSSTSATYEQYF. DNA for the CDR3: TGTGCCAGCAGTTCGACTAGCGCAACCTACGAGCAGTACTTC.

This clonotype was counted between two and nine times. The CDR3 is CASRLTEYTGELFF. For the CDR3, the DNA is TGTGCCAGCAGGTTAACAGAGTACACCGGGGAGCTGTTTTTT. The chain recombines TRBV7-9 with TRBJ2-2; D remains ambiguous. Deletions cut 6 bases from V and 3 bases from J, with 11 bases between. The CDR3 is 14 residues long. Per germline, CDR1 SEHNR and CDR2 FQNEAQ (reference sequence).